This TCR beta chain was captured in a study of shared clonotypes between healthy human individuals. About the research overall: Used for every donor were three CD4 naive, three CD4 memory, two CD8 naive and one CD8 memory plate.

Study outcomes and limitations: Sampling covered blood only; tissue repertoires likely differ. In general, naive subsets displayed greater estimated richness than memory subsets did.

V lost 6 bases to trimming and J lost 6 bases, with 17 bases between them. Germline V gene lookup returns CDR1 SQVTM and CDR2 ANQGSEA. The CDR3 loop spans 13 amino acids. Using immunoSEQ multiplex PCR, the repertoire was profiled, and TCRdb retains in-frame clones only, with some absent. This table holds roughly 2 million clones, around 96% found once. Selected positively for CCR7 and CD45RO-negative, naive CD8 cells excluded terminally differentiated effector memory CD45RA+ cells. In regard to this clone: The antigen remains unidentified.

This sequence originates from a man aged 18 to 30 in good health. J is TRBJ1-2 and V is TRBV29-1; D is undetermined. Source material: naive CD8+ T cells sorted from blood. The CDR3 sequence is CSVGEGSVHGYTF. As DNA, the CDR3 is TGCAGCGTCGGTGAAGGAAGTGTGCATGGCTACACCTTC.